This entry lists 16 T cell receptor beta chains sequenced from one sample in a study of blood T cells in healthy people across ages. A second PCR of roughly 7 to 11 cycles used a sample-barcoded 5' primer and a J-beta primer mix. TCRdb analysed the 5' RACE reads with MiXCR anew, one entry per CDR3 protein. The top ten clones hold approximately 10% of a sample with fewer than 2,000,000 distinct CDR3 sequences, around 36% of them seen once. Sequenced material: blood. These receptor sequences come from a woman aged 25 to 39 in good health.

The V and J genes are TRBV27 and TRBJ2-1, with 8 bases identical to TRBD2. There are 15 residues in the CDR3. CDR1 and CDR2 (germline): MNHEY, SMNVEV (reference sequence). J lost 5 bases, V lost 5 bases, and 8 bases had no gene match. The DNA of the CDR3 is TGTGCCAGCAGTACCGGGGCTAGCGGGCACAATGAGCAGTTCTTC. Its translation is CASSTGASGHNEQFF.

This clonotype was picked up one time. The rearrangement uses TRBV20-1 and TRBJ1-1; no reliable D call. Germline CDR1 and CDR2: DFQATT and SNEGSKA (reference sequence). This CDR3 is built from 13 residues. The CDR3: CSGGVPSNTEAFF. CDR3 DNA sequence: TGCAGCGGTGGGGTACCCTCAAACACTGAAGCTTTCTTT.

The rearrangement links TRBV12-3 or TRBV12-4 to TRBJ2-7, with 10 nucleotides matching TRBD2. The V gene end was trimmed by 3 bases and the J gene end by 5 bases; junction bases not matched to a gene: 4. The CDR3 spans 14 residues. The CDR3 bases are TGTGCCAGCAGTTTGGGACTAGCGAAACACGAGCAGTACTTC. Translating it yields CASSLGLAKHEQYF.

The rearrangement uses TRBV18 and TRBJ2-1, with 7 bases fitting TRBD1. Germline V lookup: CDR1 KGHSH, CDR2 LQKENI. The V gene end was trimmed by 3 bases and the J gene end by 7 bases; junction bases not matched to a gene: 6. CDR3 size: 14 residues. Written as DNA, the CDR3 is TGTGCCAGCTCACCTTCCGGGACAGCGAATGAGCAGTTCTTC. This codes for CASSPSGTANEQFF.

This clonotype has a count of ten or more. The chain has TRBV4-1 and TRBJ2-5, with D unresolved. Germline CDR1 MGHRA, CDR2 YSYEKL. This CDR3 spans 14 amino acids. With 0 bases removed from V and 3 bases from J, the gap between germline ends came to 8 bases. DNA for the CDR3: TGCGCCAGCAGCCAAGAGGGCAGCGAAGAGACCCAGTACTTC. Its protein product is CASSQEGSEETQYF.

The gene calls are TRBV19 and TRBJ2-7, with D perhaps TRBD1 (5 bases). From germline, CDR1 is LNHDA and CDR2 SQIVND (reference sequence). CDR3 length: 14 amino acids. Trimming shortened V by 5 bases and J by 5 bases, and 16 bases separated the two germline ends. CDR3 region: CASSPSQGGHEQYF. The CDR3 nucleotides are TGTGCCAGTAGTCCATCGCAGGGTGGGCACGAGCAGTACTTC.

The rearrangement links TRBV7-9 to TRBJ2-7, with 12 bases lining up with TRBD2. Unmatched junction bases numbered 12, after V lost 5 bases and J lost 7 bases. The CDR3 covers 16 residues. Germline V gene sequence: CDR1 SEHNR, CDR2 FQNEAQ (reference sequence). CDR3 sequence: CASSGDILAGGREQYF. DNA for the CDR3: TGTGCCAGCAGCGGCGATATACTAGCGGGGGGCCGGGAGCAGTACTTC.

Details on this clonotype: The CDR3 carries no conserved terminal phenylalanine or tryptophan, so it likely arises from a read error. The limits of the CDR3 on the DNA are not certain, so only TCRdb's listed CDR3 is given. This chain connects TRBV7-2 to TRBJ2-7. Germline V gives CDR1 SGHTA, CDR2 FQGNSA. The CDR3 spans 8 residues, counting both ends. CDR3 residues: CASSLIQG.

The V gene is TRBV28, the J gene TRBJ1-2; 7 bases match TRBD1. The CDR3 sequence is 12 residues long. Trimming removed 11 bases from V and 7 bases from J; junction bases left unmatched: 10. Germline values: CDR1 MDHEN, CDR2 SYDVKM. Written as DNA, the CDR3 is TGTGCCGCGGGAGGGGGCGCGGGTGGCTACACCTTC. Residues: CAAGGGAGGYTF.

The chain uses TRBV12-3 or TRBV12-4 and TRBJ2-7; 7 bases agree with TRBD2. The CDR3 is 14 amino acids. J gave up 4 bases and V 6 bases, and 9 bases lay outside the gene matches. The CDR3 DNA reads as TGTGCCAGCAGATATGGGGACGGGGGGTACGAGCAGTACTTC. It codes for CASRYGDGGYEQYF.

The V gene is TRBV20-1, the J gene TRBJ2-1; D is tentatively TRBD1 or TRBD2 (5 bases each). Germline CDR1 is DFQATT and CDR2 is SNEGSKA (reference sequence). The ends were cut back, 0 bases at V and 12 bases at J, with 21 bases in the middle. The CDR3 is made up of 15 amino acids. CDR3: CSARDLGASWKGQFF. The CDR3 bases are TGCAGTGCTAGAGATCTCGGGGCGTCTTGGAAGGGGCAGTTCTTC.

The V gene is TRBV21-1, the J gene TRBJ1-6; the DNA was not compared with TRBD1, the D call given in the table. TRBV21-1 is deemed a pseudogene. This CDR3 comprises 17 residues. Here the CDR3 DNA reads TGTGCCAGCAGCTGGGGGCCTCTCAACGGCCTTAATTCACCCCTCCACTTT. Translating it yields CASSWGPLNGLNSPLHF.

This clonotype has a single count. This chain uses TRBV5-1 with TRBJ2-2; TRBD1 matches at 7 bases. CDR3 size: 14 residues. Germline trimming cut 7 bases from V and 6 bases from J; bases unmatched to any gene: 9. Germline-derived CDR1 and CDR2 are SGHRS and YFSETQ. The CDR3 protein is CASCDTGAPGELFF. In nucleotides, the CDR3 is TGCGCCAGCTGTGACACAGGGGCTCCCGGGGAGCTGTTTTTT.

The chain is built from TRBV2 and TRBJ2-7; TRBD2 matches 8 bases. V lost 1 base to trimming and J lost 7 bases; unmatched junction nucleotides: 9. Germline lookup yields CDR1 SNHLY and CDR2 FYNNEI. The CDR3 is made up of 15 amino acids. This chain's CDR3 is CASSEDAGGGWEQYF. The DNA of the CDR3 is TGTGCCAGCAGTGAAGATGCGGGAGGCGGCTGGGAGCAGTACTTC. Using reference TRBV2 and TRBJ2-7 for the parts outside the CDR3, the full variable domain is EPEVTQTPSHQVTQMGQEVILRCVPISNHLYFYWYRQILGQKVEFLVSFYNNEISEKSEIFDDQFSVERPDGSNFTLKIRSTKLEDSAMYFCASSEDAGGGWEQYFGPGTRLTVT.

The chain has TRBV27 and TRBJ2-1; 10 bases fit TRBD2. The CDR3 consists of 15 residues. CDR1 and CDR2 from the germline V gene are MNHEY and SMNVEV (reference sequence). V lost 7 bases and J lost 8; bases outside the gene matches: 11. The CDR3 loop reads CASKPSGRGIDEQFF. CDR3 coding DNA: TGTGCCAGCAAACCTAGCGGGAGAGGAATAGATGAGCAGTTCTTC.

This clonotype came up a few times. This chain connects TRBV27 to TRBJ2-1, with 11 positions matching TRBD2. With V trimmed by 4 bases and J by 4 bases, 9 bases remained unmatched. Germline-derived CDR1 and CDR2 are MNHEY and SMNVEV (reference sequence). The CDR3 length is 17 residues. The CDR3, as DNA: TGTGCCAGCAGTTCCCAACCGGGACTAGCGGCATACAATGAGCAGTTCTTC. Encoded protein: CASSSQPGLAAYNEQFF.